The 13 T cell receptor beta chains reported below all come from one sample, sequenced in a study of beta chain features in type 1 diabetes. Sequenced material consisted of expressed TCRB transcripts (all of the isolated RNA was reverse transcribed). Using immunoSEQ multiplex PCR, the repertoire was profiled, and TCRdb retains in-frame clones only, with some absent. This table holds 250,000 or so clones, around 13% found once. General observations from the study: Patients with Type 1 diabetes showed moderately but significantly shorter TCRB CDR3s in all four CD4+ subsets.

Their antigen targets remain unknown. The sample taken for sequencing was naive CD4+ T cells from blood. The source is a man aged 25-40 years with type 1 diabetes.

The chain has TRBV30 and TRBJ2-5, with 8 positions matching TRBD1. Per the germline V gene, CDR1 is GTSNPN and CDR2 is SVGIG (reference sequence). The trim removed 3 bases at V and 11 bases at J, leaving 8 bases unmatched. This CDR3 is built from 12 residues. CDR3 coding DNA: TGTGCCTGGAGCGGACAGGGTGGGGAGCAGTACTTC. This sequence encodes CAWSGQGGEQYF.

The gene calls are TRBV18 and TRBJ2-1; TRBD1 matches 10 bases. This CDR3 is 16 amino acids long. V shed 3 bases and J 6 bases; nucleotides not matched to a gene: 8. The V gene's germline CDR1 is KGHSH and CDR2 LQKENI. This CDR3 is CASSPGQGVGGNEQFF. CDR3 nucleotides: TGTGCCAGCTCACCCGGACAGGGGGTGGGCGGCAATGAGCAGTTCTTC.

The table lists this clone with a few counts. The CDR3 region has the DNA TGTGCCAGCAGCGAGGGGACACCCATTGAAGCTTTCTTT. It is translated as CASSEGTPIEAFF. The chain is built from TRBV7-9 and TRBJ1-1, with D possibly being TRBD1 (6 bases). This CDR3 spans 13 amino acids. Germline V gene lookup returns CDR1 SEHNR and CDR2 FQNEAQ (reference sequence). V gave up 5 bases and J gave up 7 bases, with 14 bases separating them. Based on the CDR3 plus reference TRBV7-9 and TRBJ1-1, the full variable domain is DTGVSQNPRHKITKRGQNVTFRCDPISEHNRLYWYRQTLGQGPEFLTYFQNEAQLEKSRLLSDRFSAERPKGSFSTLEIQRTEQGDSAMYLCASSEGTPIEAFFGQGTRLTVV.

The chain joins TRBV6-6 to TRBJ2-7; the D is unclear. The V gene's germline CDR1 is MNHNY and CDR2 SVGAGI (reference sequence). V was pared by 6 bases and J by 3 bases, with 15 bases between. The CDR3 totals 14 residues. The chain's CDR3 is CASSPRSEVYEQYF. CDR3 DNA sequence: TGTGCCAGCAGCCCCAGATCCGAGGTCTACGAGCAGTACTTC.

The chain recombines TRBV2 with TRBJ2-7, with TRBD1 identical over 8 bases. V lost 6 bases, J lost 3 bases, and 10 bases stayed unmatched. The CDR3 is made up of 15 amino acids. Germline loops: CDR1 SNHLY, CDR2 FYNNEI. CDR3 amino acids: CASRDGTGANYEQYF. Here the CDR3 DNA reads TGTGCCAGCAGGGACGGGACAGGAGCGAACTACGAGCAGTACTTC.

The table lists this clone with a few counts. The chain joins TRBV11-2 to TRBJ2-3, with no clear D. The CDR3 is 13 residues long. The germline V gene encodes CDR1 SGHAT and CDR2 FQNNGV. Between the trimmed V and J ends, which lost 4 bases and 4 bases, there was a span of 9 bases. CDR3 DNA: TGTGCCAGCAGCTCCCTAGGCCCAGATACGCAGTATTTT. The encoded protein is CASSSLGPDTQYF.

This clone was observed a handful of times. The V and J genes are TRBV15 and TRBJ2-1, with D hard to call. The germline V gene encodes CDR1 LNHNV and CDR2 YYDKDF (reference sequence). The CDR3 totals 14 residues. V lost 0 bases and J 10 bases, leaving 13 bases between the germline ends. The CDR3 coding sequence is TGTGCCACCAGCAGAGATAAGGAGCTCGGGGAGCAGTTCTTC. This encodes CATSRDKELGEQFF. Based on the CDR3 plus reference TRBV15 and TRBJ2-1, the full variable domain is DAMVIQNPRYQVTQFGKPVTLSCSQTLNHNVMYWYQQKSSQAPKLLFHYYDKDFNNEADTPDNFQSRRPNTSFCFLDIRSPGLGDTAMYLCATSRDKELGEQFFGPGTRLTVL.

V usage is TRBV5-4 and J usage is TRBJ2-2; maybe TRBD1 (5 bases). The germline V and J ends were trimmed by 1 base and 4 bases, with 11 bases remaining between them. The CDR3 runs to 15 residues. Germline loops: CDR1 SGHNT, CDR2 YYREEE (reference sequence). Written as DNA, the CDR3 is TGTGCCAGCAGCTTGTGGGCAGGGCCCACCGGGGAGCTGTTTTTT. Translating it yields CASSLWAGPTGELFF.

The CDR3 DNA follows: TGTGCCAGCGAAAGTAGCGGGACGAACACCGGGGAGCTGTTTTTT. Its translation: CASESSGTNTGELFF. The gene calls are TRBV9 and TRBJ2-2; 8 bases are a match to TRBD2. The CDR3 runs 15 residues. The V gene's germline CDR1 is SGDLS and CDR2 YYNGEE. With 7 bases clipped from V and 0 bases from J, the junction kept 5 bases outside the gene matches.

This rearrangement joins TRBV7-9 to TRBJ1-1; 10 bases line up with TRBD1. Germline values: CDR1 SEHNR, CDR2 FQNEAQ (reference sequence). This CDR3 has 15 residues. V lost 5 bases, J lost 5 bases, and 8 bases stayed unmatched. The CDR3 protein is CASSPSGTGVTEAFF. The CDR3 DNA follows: TGTGCCAGCAGCCCCTCTGGGACAGGGGTAACTGAAGCTTTCTTT. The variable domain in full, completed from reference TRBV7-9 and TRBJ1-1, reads DTGVSQNPRHKITKRGQNVTFRCDPISEHNRLYWYRQTLGQGPEFLTYFQNEAQLEKSRLLSDRFSAERPKGSFSTLEIQRTEQGDSAMYLCASSPSGTGVTEAFFGQGTRLTVV.

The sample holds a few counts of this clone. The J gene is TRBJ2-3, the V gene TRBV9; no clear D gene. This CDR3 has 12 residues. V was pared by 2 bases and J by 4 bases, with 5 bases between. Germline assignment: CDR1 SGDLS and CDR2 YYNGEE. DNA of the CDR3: TGTGCCAGCAGCGTTGTCTCAGATACGCAGTATTTT. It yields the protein CASSVVSDTQYF.

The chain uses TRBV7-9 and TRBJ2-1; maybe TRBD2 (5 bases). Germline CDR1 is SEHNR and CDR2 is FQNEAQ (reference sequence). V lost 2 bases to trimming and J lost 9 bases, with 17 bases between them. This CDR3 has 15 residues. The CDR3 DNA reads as TGTGCCAGCAGCTTACGGACTGAAACCGCAGGTGAGCAGTTCTTC. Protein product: CASSLRTETAGEQFF.

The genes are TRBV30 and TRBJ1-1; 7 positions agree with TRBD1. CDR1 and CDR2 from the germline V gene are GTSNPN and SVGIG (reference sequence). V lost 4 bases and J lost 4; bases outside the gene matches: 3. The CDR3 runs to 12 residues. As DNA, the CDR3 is TGTGCCTGGACAGGGGACAGCACTGAAGCTTTCTTT. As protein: CAWTGDSTEAFF.